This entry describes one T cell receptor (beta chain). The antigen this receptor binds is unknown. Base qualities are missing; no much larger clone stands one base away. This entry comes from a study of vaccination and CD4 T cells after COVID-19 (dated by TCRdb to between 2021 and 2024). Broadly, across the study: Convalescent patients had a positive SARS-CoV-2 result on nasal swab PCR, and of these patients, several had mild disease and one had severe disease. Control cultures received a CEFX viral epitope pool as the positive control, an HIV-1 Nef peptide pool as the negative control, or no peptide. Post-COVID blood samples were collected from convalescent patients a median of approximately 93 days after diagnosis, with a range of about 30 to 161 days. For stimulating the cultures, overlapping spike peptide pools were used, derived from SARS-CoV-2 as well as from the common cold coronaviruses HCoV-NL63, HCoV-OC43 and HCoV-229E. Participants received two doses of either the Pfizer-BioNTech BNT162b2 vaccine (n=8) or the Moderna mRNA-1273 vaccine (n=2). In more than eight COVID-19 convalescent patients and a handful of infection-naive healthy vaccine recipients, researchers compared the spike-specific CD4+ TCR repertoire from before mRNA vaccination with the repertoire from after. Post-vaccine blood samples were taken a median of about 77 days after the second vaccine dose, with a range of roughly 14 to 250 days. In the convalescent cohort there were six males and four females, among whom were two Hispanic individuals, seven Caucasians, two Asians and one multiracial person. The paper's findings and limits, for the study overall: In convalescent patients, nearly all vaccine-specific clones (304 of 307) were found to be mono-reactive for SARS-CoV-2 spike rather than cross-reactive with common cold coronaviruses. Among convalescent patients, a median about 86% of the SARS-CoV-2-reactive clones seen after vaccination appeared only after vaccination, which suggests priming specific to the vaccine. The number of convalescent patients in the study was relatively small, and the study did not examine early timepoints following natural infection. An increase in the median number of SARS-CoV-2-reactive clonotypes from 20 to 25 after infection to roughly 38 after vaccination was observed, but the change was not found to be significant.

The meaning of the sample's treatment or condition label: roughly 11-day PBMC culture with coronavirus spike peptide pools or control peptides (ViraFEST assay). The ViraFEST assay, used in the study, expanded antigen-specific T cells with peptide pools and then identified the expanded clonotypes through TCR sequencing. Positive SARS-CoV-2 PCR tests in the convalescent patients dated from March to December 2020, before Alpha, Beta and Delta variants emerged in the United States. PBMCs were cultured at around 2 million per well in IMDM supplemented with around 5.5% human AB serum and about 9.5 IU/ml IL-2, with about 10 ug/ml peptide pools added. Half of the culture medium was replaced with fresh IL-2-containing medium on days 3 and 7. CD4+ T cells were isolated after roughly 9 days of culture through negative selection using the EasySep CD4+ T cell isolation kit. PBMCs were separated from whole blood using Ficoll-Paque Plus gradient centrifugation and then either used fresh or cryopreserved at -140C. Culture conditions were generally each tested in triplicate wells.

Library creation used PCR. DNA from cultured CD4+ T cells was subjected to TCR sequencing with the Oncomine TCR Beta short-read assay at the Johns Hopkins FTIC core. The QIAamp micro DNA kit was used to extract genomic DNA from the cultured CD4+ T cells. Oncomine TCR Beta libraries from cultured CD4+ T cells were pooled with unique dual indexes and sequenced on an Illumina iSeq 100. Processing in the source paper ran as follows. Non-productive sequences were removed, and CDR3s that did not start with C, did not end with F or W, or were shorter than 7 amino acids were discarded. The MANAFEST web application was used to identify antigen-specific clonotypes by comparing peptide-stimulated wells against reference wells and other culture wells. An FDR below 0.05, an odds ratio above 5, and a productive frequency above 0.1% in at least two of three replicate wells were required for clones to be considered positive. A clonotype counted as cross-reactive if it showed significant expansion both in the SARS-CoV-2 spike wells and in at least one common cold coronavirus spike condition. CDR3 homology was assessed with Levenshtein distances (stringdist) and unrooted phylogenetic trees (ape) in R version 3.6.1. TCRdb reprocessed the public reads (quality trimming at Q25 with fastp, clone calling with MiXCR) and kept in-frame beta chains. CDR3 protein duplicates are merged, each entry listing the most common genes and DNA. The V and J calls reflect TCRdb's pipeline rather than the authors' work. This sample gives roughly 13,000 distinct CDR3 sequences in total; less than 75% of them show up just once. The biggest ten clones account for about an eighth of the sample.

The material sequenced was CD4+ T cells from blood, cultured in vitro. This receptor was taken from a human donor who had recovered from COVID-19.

CDR3 reads: CSARGSGWNGEKLFF. In nucleotides, the sequence is TGCAGTGCTAGAGGGTCGGGGTGGAATGGGGAAAAACTGTTTTTT. The chain uses TRBV20-1 and TRBJ1-4; too little of a D gene remains to name it. As encoded in the germline V gene (reference sequence), CDR1 is DFQATT while CDR2 is SNEGSKA. Trimming at the junction amounts to 1 base on V and 8 bases on J, and the germline ends lie 17 bases apart. Including the terminal cysteine and phenylalanine, the CDR3 comprises 15 residues. Only the CDR3 DNA stays, 45 bases, in frame from base 1.